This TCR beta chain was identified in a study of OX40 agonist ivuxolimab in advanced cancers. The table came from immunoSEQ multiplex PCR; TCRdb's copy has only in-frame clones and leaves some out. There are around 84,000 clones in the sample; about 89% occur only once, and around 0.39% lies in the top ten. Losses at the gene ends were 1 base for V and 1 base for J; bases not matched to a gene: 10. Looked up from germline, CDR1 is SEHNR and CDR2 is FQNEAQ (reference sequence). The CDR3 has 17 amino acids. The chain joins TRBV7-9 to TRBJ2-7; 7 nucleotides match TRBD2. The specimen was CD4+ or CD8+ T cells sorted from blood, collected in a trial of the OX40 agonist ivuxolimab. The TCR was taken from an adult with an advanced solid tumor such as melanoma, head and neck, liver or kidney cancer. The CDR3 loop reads CASSLGLAAYTSYEQYF. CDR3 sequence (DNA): TGTGCCAGCAGCTTAGGGCTAGCGGCATACACTTCCTACGAGCAGTACTTC.